Below, 26 T cell receptor beta chains from the same sample are listed, as sequenced in a study of ipilimumab plus nivolumab after autologous stem cell transplantation. Sequencing was performed with immunoSEQ multiplex PCR; in TCRdb, only in-frame clones are kept and a portion is missing. The repertoire includes about 9,800 clones, roughly three quarters of them detected once, and about a fifth sits in the top ten. The sequences come from PBMCs, collected in a trial of ipilimumab plus nivolumab as post-transplant consolidation. These receptors were collected from a female donor with multiple myeloma.

This chain links TRBV9 with TRBJ2-3; TRBD1 or TRBD2 may be the D gene (6 bases each). The CDR3 totals 16 residues. Germline V lookup: CDR1 SGDLS, CDR2 YYNGEE. V was clipped by 4 bases and J by 3 bases, with 18 bases between them. CDR3: CASSSRLGGETDTQYF. The CDR3 nucleotides are TGTGCCAGCAGCTCGCGCCTCGGGGGCGAGACAGATACGCAGTATTTT.

The rearrangement joins TRBV6-5 to TRBJ2-7, with D maybe TRBD1 (5 bases). V shed 5 bases and J shed 3 bases, with 17 bases lying between them. The CDR3 is 15 amino acids. Germline CDR1 reads MNHEY; CDR2 reads SVGAGI. CDR3 amino acids: CASSLGAFGNYEQYF. The CDR3, as DNA: TGTGCCAGCAGTCTAGGGGCATTTGGGAACTACGAGCAGTACTTC.

The rearrangement joins TRBV6-5 to TRBJ2-5; D is uncertain. Between the trimmed V and J ends, which lost 11 bases and 3 bases, there was a span of 13 bases. Germline CDR1 MNHEY, CDR2 SVGAGI. The CDR3 spans 12 residues. Written as DNA, the CDR3 is TGTGCCGGAGAGACTTGGGAAGAGACCCAGTACTTC. Residues: CAGETWEETQYF.

This chain joins TRBV6-5 and TRBJ2-2; possibly TRBD2 for D (5 bases). Germline values: CDR1 MNHEY, CDR2 SVGAGI. Trimming left V 5 bases short and J 6 bases short, with 13 bases between. The CDR3 is 14 amino acids. CDR3 nucleotides: TGTGCCAGCAGTACCACTAGTTGGGCCGGGGAGCTGTTTTTT. Translation gives CASSTTSWAGELFF.

The chain is built from TRBV7-9 and TRBJ2-7; TRBD2 matches at 9 bases. Germline-derived CDR1 and CDR2 are SEHNR and FQNEAQ (reference sequence). This CDR3 has 14 amino acids. Trimming cost V 5 bases and J 6 bases; bases outside gene matches: 8. The CDR3, as DNA: TGTGCCAGCAGCCAGGGACTAGCAAGGGGCGAGCAGTACTTC. This gives the protein CASSQGLARGEQYF.

Details on this clone: This sample also contains other DNA sequences that code for the same CDR3. The rearrangement uses TRBV27 and TRBJ1-6; D ambiguous. Trimming removed 3 bases from V and 7 bases from J, with 4 bases in between. Per the germline V gene, CDR1 is MNHEY and CDR2 is SMNVEV (reference sequence). The CDR3 consists of 12 residues. In nucleotides, the CDR3 is TGTGCCAGCAGTTTTCCAAATTCACCCCTCCACTTT. This encodes CASSFPNSPLHF.

The genes are TRBV5-1 and TRBJ2-2; D remains unclear. Germline V CDR1 and CDR2: SGHRS, YFSETQ. The ends were cut back, 5 bases at V and 5 bases at J, with 10 bases in the middle. There are 13 residues in the CDR3. The CDR3 protein is CASRGNPTGELFF. The CDR3 DNA reads as TGCGCCAGCAGGGGGAATCCGACCGGGGAGCTGTTTTTT.

The gene calls are TRBV5-4 and TRBJ2-7; D is possibly TRBD2 (6 bases). CDR1 is SGHNT, CDR2 YYREEE, per germline (reference sequence). Trimming cost V 2 bases and J 3 bases, with 12 bases left between them. The CDR3 has 14 residues. As DNA, the CDR3 is TGTGCCAGCAGCTTTGGAGCGGGCTACTACGAGCAGTACTTC. Translation gives CASSFGAGYYEQYF.

The V and J genes are TRBV27 and TRBJ2-1; D is unclear. The CDR3 loop spans 13 amino acids. CDR1 and CDR2 (germline): MNHEY, SMNVEV (reference sequence). V lost 7 bases, J lost 1 base, and 8 bases lay in between. CDR3 in DNA: TGTGCCAGCACGCGTTCGTCCTACAATGAGCAGTTCTTC. Translated, it gives CASTRSSYNEQFF.

By sample share, this clone is medium-sized (0.01 to 0.1%). This chain uses TRBV28 with TRBJ1-2, with D hard to call. This CDR3 has 16 amino acids. The V end was cut by 3 bases, the J end by 8 bases, with 22 bases between. The germline gives CDR1 MDHEN, CDR2 SYDVKM. The chain's CDR3 is CASSLIDLSSPGGYTF. The CDR3 region has the DNA TGTGCCAGCAGTTTGATCGACTTGTCGAGTCCAGGAGGCTACACCTTC.

In its sample, this clone was seen once. The chain is built from TRBV7-2 and TRBJ2-1; tentatively, D is TRBD1 or TRBD2 (5 bases each). The CDR3 covers 14 residues. Germline V lookup: CDR1 SGHTA, CDR2 FQGNSA. Trimming removed 5 bases from V and 9 bases from J, with 17 bases in between. In nucleotides, the CDR3 is TGTGCCAGCAGCCCCGGGACCCCTTGGAGTGAGCAGTTCTTC. Its translation is CASSPGTPWSEQFF.

The V gene is TRBV5-8, the J gene TRBJ2-3; 9 bases are shared with TRBD2. CDR3 length equals 15 residues. After removal of 3 bases from V and 6 bases from J, the junction contained 8 bases not matched to a gene. Germline assignment: CDR1 SGHTS and CDR2 YDEGEE. As DNA, the CDR3 is TGTGCCAGCAGCTGGGGGACTAGCAGTTCCGATACGCAGTATTTT. Translated, it gives CASSWGTSSSDTQYF.

The chain uses TRBV18 and TRBJ2-5; D is undetermined. The ends were cut back, 2 bases at V and 1 base at J, with 8 bases in the middle. Germline V gene data show CDR1 as KGHSH and CDR2 as LQKENI. The CDR3 consists of 14 residues. CDR3 protein: CASSPRSVQETQYF. The CDR3 DNA reads as TGTGCCAGCTCACCAAGGAGCGTCCAAGAGACCCAGTACTTC.

The chain employs TRBV27 and TRBJ1-5, with unresolved D. The germline CDR1 and CDR2 sequences are MNHEY and SMNVEV (reference sequence). V was cut by 0 bases and J by 10 bases, with 7 bases left in between. The CDR3 loop spans 12 amino acids. The CDR3 loop is CASSLSAGPQHF. For the CDR3, the DNA is TGTGCCAGCAGTTTATCGGCGGGTCCCCAGCATTTT.

The chain recombines TRBV11-3 with TRBJ1-1; D unclear. Germline CDR1 reads SGHNT; CDR2 reads YENEEA. The CDR3 runs to 15 residues. V lost 1 base, J lost 5 bases, and 14 bases lay in between. Here the CDR3 reads CASSLVGLGSTEAFF. CDR3 DNA sequence: TGTGCCAGCAGCTTAGTAGGGTTGGGCAGTACTGAAGCTTTCTTT.

J is TRBJ2-7 and V is TRBV7-6; D remains ambiguous. CDR3 size: 12 residues. CDR1 SGHVS and CDR2 FNYEAQ come from the germline V gene. The V end was cut by 5 bases, the J end by 0 bases, with 5 bases between. The CDR3 reads CASSPSSYEQYF. For the CDR3, the DNA is TGTGCCAGCAGCCCTAGCTCCTACGAGCAGTACTTC.

This clone was seen a few times. The gene calls are TRBV5-1 and TRBJ2-7; possible D gene TRBD1, 6 bases. The germline CDR1 and CDR2 sequences are SGHRS and YFSETQ. The CDR3 is 14 residues long. Trimming stripped 0 bases from V and 3 bases from J, with 10 bases between. The DNA for the CDR3 is TGCGCCAGCAGCTTGGAACAGGGATACTACGAGCAGTACTTC. It translates to CASSLEQGYYEQYF.

The V and J genes are TRBV19 and TRBJ1-5; tentative D call: TRBD1 (5 bases). Trimming stripped 5 bases from V and 4 bases from J, with 18 bases between. CDR1 and CDR2 from the germline V gene are LNHDA and SQIVND (reference sequence). CDR3 length: 16 amino acids. The CDR3 here is CASSPRWGVGNQPQHF. The CDR3 bases are TGTGCCAGTAGTCCTCGGTGGGGGGTAGGTAATCAGCCCCAGCATTTT.

This chain joins TRBV19 and TRBJ2-1, with 10 bases aligning to TRBD2. Germline V gives CDR1 LNHDA, CDR2 SQIVND (reference sequence). The CDR3 is 15 amino acids. V shed 4 bases, J shed 7 bases, and the junction held 7 bases outside the gene matches. The CDR3 sequence is CASSNLAGGNNEQFF. The CDR3 bases are TGTGCCAGTAGTAACTTAGCGGGAGGCAATAATGAGCAGTTCTTC.

V usage is TRBV5-1 and J usage is TRBJ2-3, with 7 bases lining up with TRBD1. CDR3 length: 14 amino acids. Germline CDR1 SGHRS, CDR2 YFSETQ. Unmatched junction bases numbered 5, after V lost 4 bases and J lost 3 bases. The CDR3 DNA reads TGCGCCAGCAGCCCGGGACAGAGAACAGATACGCAGTATTTT. Its protein is CASSPGQRTDTQYF.

This clone is medium-sized within its sample. In the same sample, other DNA sequences code for this CDR3. The chain uses TRBV14 and TRBJ2-3; maybe TRBD1 (6 bases). CDR3 size: 15 residues. The germline V and J ends were trimmed by 5 bases and 0 bases, with 12 bases remaining between them. The V gene's germline CDR1 is SGHDN and CDR2 FVKESK. CDR3 coding DNA: TGTGCCAGCAGCACCGGGACACCTAGCACAGATACGCAGTATTTT. This gives the protein CASSTGTPSTDTQYF. Full variable domain (rest looked up from reference TRBV14 and TRBJ2-3): EAGVTQFPSHSVIEKGQTVTLRCDPISGHDNLYWYRRVMGKEIKFLLHFVKESKQDESGMPNNRFLAERTGGTYSTLKVQPAELEDSGVYFCASSTGTPSTDTQYFGPGTRLTVL.

The chain employs TRBV2 and TRBJ1-1; D unclear. Trimming removed 7 bases from V and 1 base from J, with 13 bases in between. This CDR3 region has 14 residues. CDR1 SNHLY and CDR2 FYNNEI come from the germline V gene. In nucleotides, the CDR3 is TGTGCCAGCATCGGACCAGTCCCGAACACTGAAGCTTTCTTT. Translating it yields CASIGPVPNTEAFF.

The V and J genes are TRBV29-1 and TRBJ2-7; no firm D call. The V and J ends lost 1 base and 0 bases respectively, with 19 bases between them. The CDR3 is made up of 17 amino acids. Germline V gene sequence: CDR1 SQVTM, CDR2 ANQGSEA. The CDR3 loop is CSVEASFQSPSSYEQYF. In DNA, the CDR3 is TGCAGCGTTGAAGCCTCATTCCAGTCTCCCAGCTCCTACGAGCAGTACTTC.

This chain links TRBV13 with TRBJ1-2, with a weak D call TRBD1 (5 bases). The V gene lost 0 bases and the J gene lost 4 bases, with 9 bases spanning the gap. The germline V gene has CDR1 PRHDT and CDR2 FYEKMQ (reference sequence). This CDR3 has 14 residues. The CDR3 spells CASSLGGQLYGYTF. Here the CDR3 DNA reads TGTGCCAGCAGCTTAGGGGGGCAGCTCTATGGCTACACCTTC. The variable domain in full, with the rest retrieved from reference TRBV13 and TRBJ1-2, is AAGVIQSPRHLIKEKRETATLKCYPIPRHDTVYWYQQGPGQDPQFLISFYEKMQSDKGSIPDRFSAQQFSDYHSELNMSSLELGDSALYFCASSLGGQLYGYTFGSGTRLTVV.

This chain links TRBV29-1 with TRBJ2-3; TRBD2 agrees at 8 bases. Germline lookup yields CDR1 SQVTM and CDR2 ANQGSEA. The trim removed 6 bases at V and 5 bases at J, leaving 7 bases unmatched. The CDR3 spans 13 residues. CDR3 bases: TGCAGCGTCGAGGGCCGGGAGGGAGATACGCAGTATTTT. This codes for CSVEGREGDTQYF.

The rearrangement links TRBV10-1 to TRBJ2-6, with D maybe TRBD2 (6 bases). CDR1 WNHNN and CDR2 SYGVQD come from the germline V gene (reference sequence). Between the trimmed V and J ends, which lost 10 bases and 5 bases, there was a span of 27 bases. The CDR3 contains 18 residues. CDR3 amino acids: CATVTSQDRQSRANVLTF. For the CDR3, the DNA is TGCGCCACAGTTACTAGCCAAGATCGCCAAAGTCGGGCCAACGTCCTGACTTTC.